This section outlines one TCR beta chain sequence together with its context. This specimen belongs to a study of blood T cell repertoires in COVID-19. On the study more broadly: T cells, B-cell-depleted T cells, or PBMCs provided the cDNA or gDNA that served as material.

In the source study's methods: For nucleated cells, counts were estimated from reference gene primer amplification. Data came from immunoSEQ multiplex PCR; TCRdb stores just in-frame clones and leaves some out. That table is the source of V, J and clone size, and D and trimming were worked out from the DNA. The sample lists about 250,000 clones; 70% to 90% were seen once. The junction had 7 bases not matched to a gene; V was cut back by 3 bases and J by 7 bases. The CDR3 runs to 15 residues. Germline-derived CDR1 and CDR2 are SGHRS and YFSETQ. The rearrangement uses TRBV5-1 and TRBJ1-4, with 9 bases fitting TRBD1. The sample was peripheral blood. The origin of this receptor is a man between 18 and 35 years old with active or convalescent COVID-19. The CDR3, as DNA: TGCGCCAGCAGCTCACAGGGGGCTGGCGGTGAAAAACTGTTTTTT. This sequence encodes CASSSQGAGGEKLFF.